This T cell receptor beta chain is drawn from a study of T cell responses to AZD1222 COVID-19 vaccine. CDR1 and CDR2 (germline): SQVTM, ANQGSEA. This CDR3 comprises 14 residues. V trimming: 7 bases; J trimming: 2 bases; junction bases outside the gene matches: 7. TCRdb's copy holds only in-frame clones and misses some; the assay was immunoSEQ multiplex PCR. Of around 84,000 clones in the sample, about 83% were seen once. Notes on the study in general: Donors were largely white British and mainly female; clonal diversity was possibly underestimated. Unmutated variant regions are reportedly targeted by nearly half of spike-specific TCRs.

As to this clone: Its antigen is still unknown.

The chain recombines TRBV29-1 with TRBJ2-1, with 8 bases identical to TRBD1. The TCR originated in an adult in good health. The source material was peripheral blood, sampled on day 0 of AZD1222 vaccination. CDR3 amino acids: CSALDRGAYNEQFF. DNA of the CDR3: TGCAGCGCCCTCGACAGGGGAGCCTACAATGAGCAGTTCTTC.